This TCR beta chain emerged from a study of regulatory T cells in long-lasting Graves disease. In the study overall: Graves' patients, diagnosed recently, had received antithyroid drugs under 3 months.

Findings and limits, study-wide: Peripheral blood, not thyroid tissue, was the sole material studied.

The germline V gene has CDR1 SGHTA and CDR2 FQGNSA. CDR3 size: 15 residues. Trimming pared 9 bases from V and 0 bases from J, leaving 12 bases between. Time point indicated: newly diagnosed GD, antithyroid drugs for less than 3 months. The TCR library used RNA extracted from PBMCs. This clonotype came up many times. The antigen is not known. Through Arm-PCR of CDR3 regions and iRepertoire HTBI primers, TCR beta libraries were built. TCRdb called the multiplex PCR reads again in MiXCR, with one record for every CDR3 protein. The sample includes under 450,000 distinct CDR3 sequences, roughly 12% of them seen just once. These same records also appear under a second study, on T cells in Graves' hyperthyroidism and ophthalmopathy. That report notes: An initial round of RT-PCR targeting the TCR CDR3 relied on the HTBI primer set.

This material consisted of peripheral blood mononuclear cells (PBMCs), taken at new diagnosis, from a patient treated with antithyroid drugs. This receptor was obtained from a woman aged 18 to 35 with Graves disease. The rearrangement uses TRBV7-2 and TRBJ1-6, with D uncertain. The CDR3 region has the DNA TGTGCCAGTGATTTGGCGAGCTCCTATAATTCACCCCTCCACTTT. As protein: CASDLASSYNSPLHF.